The 18 T cell receptor beta chains listed next were all sequenced from one sample in a study of CD8 T cells in ankylosing spondylitis. TCRdb re-called the 5' RACE reads with MiXCR, one entry per CDR3 protein. Counted here are about 540,000 distinct CDR3 sequences, more than 9.5% occurring once; the ten biggest clones make up nearly 7%. Study-level results: There was a TCR beta motif, made of eight highly homologous variants, that appeared characteristic of ankylosing spondylitis blood.

These receptors' targets are unknown. The specimen was blood, either unsorted or a sorted T cell fraction (not recorded which). These receptors all come from a male donor with ankylosing spondylitis.

This clonotype was counted only a few times. The chain couples TRBV10-2 to TRBJ1-5; weak D call: TRBD1 (5 bases). Germline-derived CDR1 and CDR2 are WSHSY and SAAADI. With 8 bases removed from V and 7 bases from J, the gap between germline ends came to 21 bases. The CDR3 loop spans 15 amino acids. As DNA, the CDR3 is TGCGCCAGCTCATCGAATTCAGGGAGAGAGCAGCCCCAGCATTTT. It codes for CASSSNSGREQPQHF.

This clonotype was observed many times. The rearrangement uses TRBV29-1 and TRBJ1-4, with 9 bases matching TRBD1. The ends lost 7 bases at V and 7 bases at J; junction bases unmatched: 4. The germline V gene encodes CDR1 SQVTM and CDR2 ANQGSEA. This CDR3 is built from 12 residues. The CDR3 DNA is TGCAGCGGCGGGACAGGGTTTGAAAAACTGTTTTTT. This translates into CSGGTGFEKLFF. Full variable domain (outside the CDR3, taken from reference TRBV29-1 and TRBJ1-4): SAVISQKPSRDICQRGTSLTIQCQVDSQVTMMFWYRQQPGQSLTLIATANQGSEATYESGFVIDKFPISRPNLTFSTLTVSNMSPEDSSIYLCSGGTGFEKLFFGSGTQLSVL.

This clonotype was picked up a small number of times. This rearrangement joins TRBV5-1 to TRBJ2-3, with D hard to call. V was clipped by 3 bases and J by 1 base, with 12 bases between them. Germline CDR1 is SGHRS and CDR2 is YFSETQ. This CDR3 spans 15 amino acids. CDR3 sequence (DNA): TGCGCCAGCAGCTCTGACCCCTCGGGCACAGATACGCAGTATTTT. This translates into CASSSDPSGTDTQYF.

The V and J genes are TRBV11-2 and TRBJ2-3; D ambiguous. CDR3 length equals 15 residues. Germline CDR1 and CDR2: SGHAT and FQNNGV. The V and J ends lost 1 base and 0 bases respectively, with 8 bases between them. In DNA form, the CDR3 reads TGTGCCAGCAGCTTAGTGGGAAGTAGCACAGATACGCAGTATTTT. Its protein is CASSLVGSSTDTQYF.

The sample holds a few counts of this clonotype. The CDR3 nucleotides read TGTGCCAGCAGCTTAGAACTTGGGGAGCTGTTTTTT. Protein sequence: CASSLELGELFF. The rearrangement joins TRBV11-1 to TRBJ2-2; D is unresolved. Between the trimmed V and J ends, which lost 1 base and 8 bases, there was a span of 5 bases. Germline V lookup: CDR1 SGHAT, CDR2 FQDESV (reference sequence). The CDR3 loop spans 12 amino acids.

This clonotype was seen only a few times. The chain has TRBV21-1 and TRBJ2-2; the D call in the table, TRBD2, was not verified against the DNA. TRBV21-1 is assigned pseudogene status. The CDR3 length is 16 residues. In nucleotides, the CDR3 is TGTGCCAGCAGCACCAAAGGGAGATACTCCACCGGGGAGCTGTTTTTT. This translates into CASSTKGRYSTGELFF.

V usage is TRBV2 and J usage is TRBJ2-7, with D possibly being TRBD1 (5 bases). Germline-derived CDR1 and CDR2 are SNHLY and FYNNEI. Trimming cost V 2 bases and J 4 bases, with 12 bases left between them. The CDR3 sequence is 14 residues long. CDR3 region: CASSEQGAMYEQYV. In DNA, the CDR3 is TGTGCCAGCAGTGAACAGGGCGCCATGTACGAGCAGTACGTC.

This clonotype was seen at least ten times. J is TRBJ1-2 and V is TRBV3-1; D not resolved. This CDR3 is 14 amino acids long. The germline V gene has CDR1 LGHDT and CDR2 YNNKEL (reference sequence). V lost 0 bases, J lost 8 bases, and 13 bases lay in between. The CDR3 sequence is CASSQDTLGDGYTF. In DNA form, the CDR3 reads TGTGCCAGCAGCCAAGACACCTTAGGAGACGGCTACACCTTC.

This clonotype was picked up a small number of times. J is TRBJ1-4 and V is TRBV29-1, with D tentatively TRBD1 (6 bases). The V and J ends lost 2 bases and 2 bases respectively, with 12 bases between them. The CDR3 contains 15 residues. Germline V gives CDR1 SQVTM, CDR2 ANQGSEA. In DNA, the CDR3 is TGCAGCGTTGAATCTGGAGGGGGGACTAATGAAAAACTGTTTTTT. Translated, it gives CSVESGGGTNEKLFF.

The chain employs TRBV7-9 and TRBJ2-1, with TRBD2 matching over 8 bases. J lost 9 bases, V lost 4 bases, and 5 bases had no gene match. This CDR3 has 13 amino acids. In germline, CDR1 is SEHNR, CDR2 FQNEAQ (reference sequence). The CDR3 DNA follows: TGTGCCAGCAGCTCGGGAGGGGGAGTTGAGCAGTTCTTC. This translates into CASSSGGGVEQFF. The variable domain in full, completed from reference TRBV7-9 and TRBJ2-1, reads DTGVSQNPRHKITKRGQNVTFRCDPISEHNRLYWYRQTLGQGPEFLTYFQNEAQLEKSRLLSDRFSAERPKGSFSTLEIQRTEQGDSAMYLCASSSGGGVEQFFGPGTRLTVL.

The chain joins TRBV20-1 to TRBJ2-7, with D possibly being TRBD1 or TRBD2 (5 bases each). CDR1 and CDR2 from the germline V gene are DFQATT and SNEGSKA (reference sequence). The V and J ends lost 6 bases and 0 bases respectively, with 15 bases between them. The CDR3 totals 14 residues. The CDR3 DNA reads TGCAGTGCCTCCGGGACCGCCCTCTCCTACGAGCAGTACTTC. Translation gives CSASGTALSYEQYF.

The rearrangement uses TRBV29-1 and TRBJ1-2, with D unclear. V was trimmed by 4 bases and J by 2 bases, leaving 14 bases between them. Germline V CDR1 and CDR2: SQVTM, ANQGSEA. The CDR3 is made up of 14 amino acids. The DNA for the CDR3 is TGCAGCGTTGCGGCCGGGCAGGCCAACTATGGCTACACCTTC. Its protein is CSVAAGQANYGYTF.

This clonotype was seen only a few times. V gene TRBV6-2 or TRBV6-3 combines with J gene TRBJ2-2; TRBD2 aligns across 11 bases. The length of the CDR3 is 19 residues. With V trimmed by 3 bases and J by 2 bases, 11 bases remained unmatched. Looked up from germline, CDR1 is MNHEY and CDR2 is SVGEGT. The CDR3: CASSYTPRLAGINTGELFF. The CDR3 nucleotides read TGTGCCAGCAGTTATACCCCACGACTAGCGGGGATCAACACCGGGGAGCTGTTTTTT.

The rearrangement uses TRBV5-1 and TRBJ2-1, with 10 positions matching TRBD1. The CDR3 extends over 15 amino acids. Germline values: CDR1 SGHRS, CDR2 YFSETQ. The trim removed 3 bases at V and 6 bases at J, leaving 6 bases unmatched. This CDR3 is CASSYRQGAPNEQFF. The CDR3 DNA sequence: TGCGCCAGCAGCTACCGACAGGGGGCCCCCAATGAGCAGTTCTTC.

This clonotype was observed a handful of times. The rearrangement joins TRBV12-3 or TRBV12-4 to TRBJ2-1; no firm D call. V dropped 0 bases and J dropped 6 bases, with 9 bases sitting between them. The CDR3 contains 14 residues. CDR3 in amino acids: CASSLASPVNEQFF. The CDR3 DNA reads TGTGCCAGCAGTTTAGCCTCGCCCGTCAATGAGCAGTTCTTC.

Only a few counts were recorded for this clonotype. This sequence joins TRBV20-1 and TRBJ2-2, with TRBD1 matching 11 bases. V trimming: 4 bases; J trimming: 0 bases; junction bases outside the gene matches: 10. The CDR3 totals 18 residues. CDR1 is DFQATT and CDR2 is SNEGSKA in the germline V gene (reference sequence). The DNA of the CDR3 is TGCAGTGCTATCCTCTTCCTGGGACAGGGGGCGAACACCGGGGAGCTGTTTTTT. Translating gives CSAILFLGQGANTGELFF.

This sequence joins TRBV4-1 and TRBJ2-7; 9 positions match TRBD2. The J segment lost 6 bases and the V segment lost 3 bases, leaving 9 bases of the junction unmatched. The CDR3 runs 15 residues. Germline CDR1 MGHRA, CDR2 YSYEKL. The CDR3 nucleotides read TGCGCCAGCAGCCAGTCTTTAGCGGGAGTCCTCGAGCAGTACGTC. Amino acids: CASSQSLAGVLEQYV.

The V gene is TRBV24-1, the J gene TRBJ2-7; TRBD1 matches at 7 bases. The V and J ends lost 3 bases and 6 bases, in that order; junction bases with no gene match: 4. CDR1 KGHDR and CDR2 SFDVKD come from the germline V gene. The CDR3 has 13 amino acids. CDR3 protein: CATSDRQGSEQYF. CDR3 DNA: TGTGCCACCAGTGATAGACAGGGAAGCGAGCAGTACTTC.